The present T cell receptor beta chain was sequenced within a study of blood T cell repertoires in COVID-19. Sequencing used immunoSEQ multiplex PCR; TCRdb keeps in-frame clones, though not all of them. The data contain approximately 360,000 clones, 88% of them singletons. CDR3 length equals 15 residues. J gave up 3 bases and V 4 bases, and 7 bases lay outside the gene matches. Germline V CDR1 and CDR2: LGHDT, YNNKEL (reference sequence). This chain uses TRBV3-1 (or the pseudogene TRBV3-2) with TRBJ2-3; 7 nucleotides line up with TRBD1. The sample comprised PBMCs or T cells enriched from blood (not recorded which). This receptor was obtained from a woman in her 30s with acute COVID-19. CDR3: CASSPRQGRTDTQYF. Here the CDR3 DNA reads TGTGCCAGCAGCCCCCGACAGGGTCGGACAGATACGCAGTATTTT.